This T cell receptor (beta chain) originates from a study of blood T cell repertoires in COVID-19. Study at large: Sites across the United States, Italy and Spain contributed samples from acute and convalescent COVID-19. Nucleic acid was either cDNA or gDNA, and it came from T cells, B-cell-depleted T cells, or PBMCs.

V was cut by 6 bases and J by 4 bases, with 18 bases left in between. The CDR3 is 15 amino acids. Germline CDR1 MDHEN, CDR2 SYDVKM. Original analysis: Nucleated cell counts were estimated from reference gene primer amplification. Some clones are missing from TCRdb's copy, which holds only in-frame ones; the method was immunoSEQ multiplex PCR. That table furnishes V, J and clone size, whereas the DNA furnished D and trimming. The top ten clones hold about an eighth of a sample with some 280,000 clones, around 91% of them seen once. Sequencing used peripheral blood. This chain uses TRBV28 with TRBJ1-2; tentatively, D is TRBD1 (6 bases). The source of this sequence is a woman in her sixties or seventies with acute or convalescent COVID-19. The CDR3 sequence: CASREPTGSGYGYTF. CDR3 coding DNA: TGTGCCAGCAGGGAACCAACAGGGTCCGGCTATGGCTACACCTTC.